This T cell receptor (beta chain) came from a study of blood T cell repertoires in COVID-19. Per germline, CDR1 SGHAT and CDR2 FQNNGV. Trimming removed 5 bases from V and 4 bases from J, with 12 bases in between. The CDR3 extends over 13 amino acids. This table comes from immunoSEQ multiplex PCR, and its TCRdb copy is limited to in-frame clones, with some not included. The table lists some 220,000 clones, roughly 85% of them singletons. Sequencing used peripheral blood. This clonotype originated in a man aged 45 to 65 who had recovered from COVID-19. V gene TRBV11-2 combines with J gene TRBJ2-7; TRBD2 might be the D (5 bases). The CDR3 sequence is CASSPQSGYEQYF. The CDR3 DNA is TGTGCCAGCAGCCCCCAATCGGGGTACGAGCAGTACTTC. The entire variable domain, with the rest obtained from reference TRBV11-2 and TRBJ2-7, is as follows: EAGVAQSPRYKIIEKRQSVAFWCNPISGHATLYWYQQILGQGPKLLIQFQNNGVVDDSQLPKDRFSAERLKGVDSTLKIQPAKLEDSAVYLCASSPQSGYEQYFGPGTRLTVT.